This TCR beta chain comes out of a study of regulatory T cells in long-lasting Graves disease. General study results and limits: Few sampled subjects may have lowered accuracy.

The CDR3 covers 15 residues. V shed 5 bases, J shed 4 bases, and the junction held 10 bases outside the gene matches. Time point of the sample: newly diagnosed GD, antithyroid drugs for less than 3 months. Generation of the TCR library employed RNA extracted from PBMCs. Graves' disease diagnoses used American Thyroid Association guidelines. Construction of TCR beta libraries relied on iRepertoire HTBI primers and on Arm-PCR targeting CDR3 regions. TCRdb itself ran the multiplex PCR reads through MiXCR, one entry per CDR3 protein. The table shows roughly 380,000 distinct CDR3 sequences, with 15% to 17% occurring only once. This clonotype has a count of ten or more. Its antigen is currently unknown.

Here the sequenced sample was peripheral blood mononuclear cells (PBMCs), taken at new diagnosis, from a patient treated with antithyroid drugs. This sequence joins TRBV12-3 or TRBV12-4 and TRBJ1-1, with 7 bases lining up with TRBD1. The TCR originated in a female donor with Graves disease. This CDR3 is CASSRRGGGGTEAFF. Written as DNA, the CDR3 is TGTGCCAGCAGTCGACGGGGAGGGGGCGGCACTGAAGCTTTCTTT.